These 32 T cell receptor beta chains were all obtained from the same sample, sequenced in a study of T-cell reconstitution after alpha-beta-depleted transplantation in children. Unique molecular identifiers were incorporated when the TCRbeta library was constructed. MiXCR, run by TCRdb on the PCR reads, gives a single entry per CDR3 protein. The table shows hundreds of thousands of distinct CDR3 sequences, with more than 9% occurring only once. The sequences come from PBMCs, collected before TCRalphabeta/CD19-depleted stem cell transplant. These TCRs come from a child between 2 and 9 years old with inherited bone marrow failure, due to receive a stem cell transplant.

The CDR3 sequence: CASSYVSGANVLTF. The CDR3 DNA sequence: TGTGCCAGCAGTTACGTCTCTGGGGCCAACGTCCTGACTTTC. The chain recombines TRBV27 with TRBJ2-6; the D is unclear. Germline V gene sequence: CDR1 MNHEY, CDR2 SMNVEV (reference sequence). The V end was cut by 4 bases, the J end by 0 bases, with 4 bases between. CDR3 size: 14 residues.

V usage is TRBV3-1 and J usage is TRBJ1-4; D gene ambiguous. Germline CDR1 is LGHDT and CDR2 is YNNKEL (reference sequence). Trimming removed 1 base at V and 8 bases at J, with 14 bases between. The CDR3 runs 15 residues. For the CDR3, the DNA is TGTGCCAGCAGCCAAGGGCCACATGCTCCCGAAAAACTGTTTTTT. Translation: CASSQGPHAPEKLFF.

This clonotype was found once. The chain recombines TRBV29-1 with TRBJ2-5; D perhaps matches TRBD2 (7 bases). V was shortened by 3 bases and J by 10 bases, with 24 bases between the two germline ends. The CDR3 consists of 15 residues. Germline lookup yields CDR1 SQVTM and CDR2 ANQGSEA. The CDR3 protein is CSVEGASGLHEGQYF. DNA of the CDR3: TGCAGCGTTGAGGGGGCTAGCGGCCTCCATGAAGGCCAGTACTTC.

This clonotype was seen repeatedly, ten times or more. For the CDR3, the DNA is TGCAGCGTTGGGGCTAGCGGGAGCTCCTACAATGAGCAGTTCTTC. Its translation: CSVGASGSSYNEQFF. This chain joins TRBV29-1 and TRBJ2-1; 10 bases align to TRBD2. CDR3 length equals 15 residues. Germline loops: CDR1 SQVTM, CDR2 ANQGSEA. The V segment lost 4 bases and the J segment 0 bases; nucleotides outside the gene matches: 3.

This clonotype was counted at least ten times. The chain joins TRBV5-1 to TRBJ2-5; D is undetermined. V was shortened by 0 bases and J by 0 bases, with 9 bases between the two germline ends. Per the germline V gene, CDR1 is SGHRS and CDR2 is YFSETQ. This CDR3 region has 15 residues. The CDR3 is CASSLAVGYQETQYF. CDR3 in DNA: TGCGCCAGCAGCTTGGCCGTGGGGTACCAAGAGACCCAGTACTTC.

This clonotype was counted ten times or more. J is TRBJ2-3 and V is TRBV12-3 or TRBV12-4; D is uncertain. The CDR3 runs 15 residues. Trimming took 6 bases from V and 2 from J, leaving 15 bases between them. This CDR3 is CASRFLPDLTDTQYF. CDR3 sequence (DNA): TGTGCCAGCAGATTTCTCCCAGACCTCACAGATACGCAGTATTTT.

Only a few counts were recorded for this clonotype. The rearrangement links TRBV6-5 to TRBJ2-6; the D is unclear. Trimming stripped 0 bases from V and 1 base from J, with 10 bases between. This CDR3 region has 17 residues. The germline gives CDR1 MNHEY, CDR2 SVGAGI. The CDR3 DNA reads as TGTGCCAGCAGTTACTCTGCGCTGCCTTCTGGGGCCAACGTCCTGACTTTC. This gives the protein CASSYSALPSGANVLTF.

This clonotype showed up many times. The chain combines TRBV12-5 with TRBJ2-5; D is unresolved. CDR1 is LGHNT, CDR2 FRNRAP, per germline. This CDR3 comprises 13 residues. The germline V and J ends were trimmed by 1 base and 3 bases, with 6 bases remaining between them. CDR3 in DNA: TGTGCTAGTGGTTTGGGACATGAAGAGACCCAGTACTTC. This gives the protein CASGLGHEETQYF.

This clonotype was counted ten times or more. The chain carries TRBV4-3 and TRBJ1-6, with D uncertain. Trimming pared 0 bases from V and 14 bases from J, leaving 20 bases between. The CDR3 spans 16 residues. Per germline, CDR1 LGHNA and CDR2 YSLEER. The CDR3 coding sequence is TGCGCCAGCAGCCAAGATGTGCAGGCGCCTCAATTGGCCCTCCACTTT. Translated: CASSQDVQAPQLALHF.

This clonotype was detected many times. The chain employs TRBV6-2 or TRBV6-3 and TRBJ2-7; D is unresolved. The CDR3 has 13 residues. The germline CDR1 and CDR2 sequences are MNHEY and SVGEGT. Trimming stripped 2 bases from V and 2 bases from J, with 7 bases between. This CDR3 is CASSYVFPYEQYF. For the CDR3, the DNA is TGTGCCAGCAGTTACGTCTTCCCCTACGAGCAGTACTTC.

V usage is TRBV7-2 and J usage is TRBJ2-1; TRBD1 agrees at 9 bases. Germline CDR1 is SGHTA and CDR2 is FQGNSA. This CDR3 comprises 15 residues. The V segment lost 2 bases and the J segment 6 bases; nucleotides outside the gene matches: 5. This CDR3 is CASSLTGTGSNEQFF. CDR3 bases: TGTGCCAGCAGCTTAACGGGGACAGGGTCCAATGAGCAGTTCTTC.

The rearrangement joins TRBV15 to TRBJ2-7; no clear D gene. The CDR3 has 14 residues. Germline loops: CDR1 LNHNV, CDR2 YYDKDF (reference sequence). The germline V and J ends were trimmed by 2 bases and 2 bases, with 10 bases remaining between them. The chain's CDR3 is CATSRPRHTYEQYF. The DNA of the CDR3 is TGTGCCACCAGCAGACCCCGACACACCTACGAGCAGTACTTC. Supplemented by reference TRBV15 and TRBJ2-7, the full variable domain reads DAMVIQNPRYQVTQFGKPVTLSCSQTLNHNVMYWYQQKSSQAPKLLFHYYDKDFNNEADTPDNFQSRRPNTSFCFLDIRSPGLGDTAMYLCATSRPRHTYEQYFGPGTRLTVT.

This clonotype came up a few times. The chain has TRBV11-2 and TRBJ2-2; weak D call: TRBD2 (5 bases). Germline assignment: CDR1 SGHAT and CDR2 FQNNGV. The ends were cut back, 5 bases at V and 1 base at J, with 20 bases in the middle. This CDR3 is built from 18 residues. CDR3 sequence reads: CASSPTLGLAENTGELFF. The CDR3 DNA reads TGTGCCAGCAGCCCTACTCTCGGGCTAGCAGAGAACACCGGGGAGCTGTTTTTT.

This clonotype was detected many times. The gene calls are TRBV11-2 and TRBJ2-1, with 10 bases aligning to TRBD2. The CDR3 loop spans 15 amino acids. The V gene end was trimmed by 2 bases and the J gene end by 9 bases; junction bases not matched to a gene: 7. The germline gives CDR1 SGHAT, CDR2 FQNNGV. CDR3 protein: CASSLLVAGGPEQFF. Here the CDR3 DNA reads TGTGCCAGCAGCTTATTGGTAGCGGGAGGCCCTGAGCAGTTCTTC.

There are many counts of this clonotype. The rearrangement uses TRBV15 and TRBJ2-1; 8 bases fit TRBD1. The V and J ends lost 2 bases and 5 bases, in that order; junction bases with no gene match: 5. Germline V gene sequence: CDR1 LNHNV, CDR2 YYDKDF (reference sequence). This CDR3 comprises 15 residues. CDR3 amino acids: CATSRPGGADNEQFF. DNA for the CDR3: TGTGCCACCAGCAGACCAGGGGGCGCGGACAATGAGCAGTTCTTC.

There are a few counts of this clonotype. V and J are TRBV27 and TRBJ2-1, with D perhaps TRBD2 (5 bases). Trimming shortened V by 3 bases and J by 4 bases, and 13 bases separated the two germline ends. CDR3 length: 15 residues. Germline V gives CDR1 MNHEY, CDR2 SMNVEV (reference sequence). CDR3 nucleotides: TGTGCCAGCAGTTTCAGGCTAGCTATATACAATGAGCAGTTCTTC. This gives the protein CASSFRLAIYNEQFF.

This clonotype has at least ten counts. The chain is built from TRBV12-3 or TRBV12-4 and TRBJ1-6; possible D gene TRBD1, 5 bases. There are 13 residues in the CDR3. Trimming took off 10 bases at V and 10 bases at J, with 17 bases between the two ends. The CDR3, as DNA: TGTGCCACAAAAGGGGCAGGGTACTCACCCCTCCACTTT. Amino acids: CATKGAGYSPLHF.

This clonotype was picked up many times. This chain uses TRBV4-3 with TRBJ2-7; 10 bases line up with TRBD2. This CDR3 is built from 17 residues. The V segment lost 0 bases and the J segment 0 bases; nucleotides outside the gene matches: 5. CDR1 is LGHNA, CDR2 YSLEER, per germline. CDR3: CASSQEQLAGASYEQYF. Here the CDR3 DNA reads TGCGCCAGCAGCCAAGAGCAGCTAGCGGGAGCCTCCTACGAGCAGTACTTC.

This clonotype was counted at least ten times. The junction departs from the called germline gene at one end, perhaps through a read error. The rearrangement uses TRBV20-1 and TRBJ2-1; 11 bases agree with TRBD2. CDR1 and CDR2 (germline): DFQATT, SNEGSKA (reference sequence). The CDR3 has 12 amino acids. DNA of the CDR3: TGCAGTGCTACGGGGACTAGCGGTGGCATAGCCTTC. This codes for CSATGTSGGIAF.

This clonotype was seen many times. This chain joins TRBV5-4 and TRBJ2-1; tentatively, D is TRBD1 (6 bases). CDR3 length: 15 amino acids. Germline V lookup: CDR1 SGHNT, CDR2 YYREEE (reference sequence). Trimming took 4 bases from V and 5 from J, leaving 16 bases between them. This CDR3 reads CASSPAEQGHNEQFF. The CDR3, as DNA: TGTGCCAGCAGCCCGGCAGAACAGGGCCACAATGAGCAGTTCTTC. Full variable domain (remainder filled in from reference TRBV5-4 and TRBJ2-1): ETGVTQSPTHLIKTRGQQVTLRCSSQSGHNTVSWYQQALGQGPQFIFQYYREEENGRGNFPPRFSGLQFPNYSSELNVNALELDDSALYLCASSPAEQGHNEQFFGPGTRLTVL.

A few counts support this clonotype. CDR3 region: CSVEAAGTYEQYF. CDR3 DNA sequence: TGCAGCGTTGAGGCAGCGGGAACCTACGAGCAGTACTTC. The chain joins TRBV29-1 to TRBJ2-7; 7 bases match TRBD2. V trimming: 3 bases; J trimming: 2 bases; junction bases outside the gene matches: 4. Germline-derived CDR1 and CDR2 are SQVTM and ANQGSEA. The CDR3 consists of 13 residues.

This clonotype was found many times. The chain carries TRBV5-1 and TRBJ2-5; TRBD1 matches 10 bases. The CDR3 loop spans 15 amino acids. Germline CDR1 reads SGHRS; CDR2 reads YFSETQ. V lost 4 bases to trimming and J lost 1 base; unmatched junction nucleotides: 4. The DNA of the CDR3 is TGCGCCAGCAGCATGGACAGGGGGACCCAAGAGACCCAGTACTTC. Its protein product is CASSMDRGTQETQYF. The full variable domain, its missing parts supplied by reference TRBV5-1 and TRBJ2-5, is KAGVTQTPRYLIKTRGQQVTLSCSPISGHRSVSWYQQTPGQGLQFLFEYFSETQRNKGNFPGRFSGRQFSNSRSEMNVSTLELGDSALYLCASSMDRGTQETQYFGPGTRLLVL.

There are many counts of this clonotype. This chain connects TRBV7-2 to TRBJ1-1, with D unclear. Germline CDR1 is SGHTA and CDR2 is FQGNSA. Trimming shortened V by 0 bases and J by 0 bases, and 8 bases separated the two germline ends. CDR3 length: 15 amino acids. CDR3 loop: CASSLATGMNTEAFF. The CDR3 DNA is TGTGCCAGCAGCTTAGCAACCGGGATGAACACTGAAGCTTTCTTT.

This clonotype was observed at least ten times. The chain employs TRBV2 and TRBJ1-5, with a tentative D call TRBD1 (5 bases). The CDR3 consists of 14 residues. Deletions cut 4 bases from V and 3 bases from J, with 10 bases between. Germline CDR1 SNHLY, CDR2 FYNNEI. The CDR3 sequence is CASSASGNNQPQHF. The CDR3 DNA reads as TGTGCCAGCAGTGCGTCAGGGAACAATCAGCCCCAGCATTTT.

Only a few counts were recorded for this clonotype. The chain uses TRBV10-3 and TRBJ2-1, with TRBD2 as a possible D gene (5 bases). Germline CDR1 reads ENHRY; CDR2 reads SYGVKD. The length of the CDR3 is 15 residues. Trimming removed 4 bases at V and 7 bases at J, with 17 bases between. The CDR3 loop reads CAISVGEQSGNEQFF. The CDR3 DNA follows: TGTGCCATCAGTGTCGGGGAGCAATCGGGGAATGAGCAGTTCTTC.

This clonotype was seen ten or more times. The chain carries TRBV5-1 and TRBJ1-1, with TRBD1 identical over 8 bases. There are 15 residues in the CDR3. Germline-derived CDR1 and CDR2 are SGHRS and YFSETQ. J lost 10 bases, V lost 4 bases, and 15 bases had no gene match. CDR3 region: CASSVTTGVGLVAFF. For the CDR3, the DNA is TGCGCCAGCAGCGTCACGACAGGGGTGGGTCTTGTAGCTTTCTTT.

This clonotype was seen at least ten times. V gene TRBV29-1 combines with J gene TRBJ2-3; D perhaps matches TRBD2 (6 bases). V was clipped by 5 bases and J by 3 bases, with 12 bases between them. The CDR3 sequence is 13 residues long. CDR1 SQVTM and CDR2 ANQGSEA come from the germline V gene. CDR3 sequence: CSVSRRETDTQYF. CDR3 sequence (DNA): TGCAGCGTTTCTAGGCGGGAAACAGATACGCAGTATTTT.

The rearrangement links TRBV27 to TRBJ2-7, with 7 bases aligning to TRBD2. CDR1 and CDR2 (germline): MNHEY, SMNVEV (reference sequence). J was trimmed by 2 bases and V by 9 bases; bases with no gene match: 16. The CDR3 is made up of 16 amino acids. The CDR3 DNA follows: TGTGCCAGTGCCGCGTCGGCGGGAGTGCTCCCCTACGAGCAGTACTTC. Its protein product is CASAASAGVLPYEQYF.

This clonotype appeared many times. The rearrangement joins TRBV6-2 or TRBV6-3 to TRBJ2-5, with TRBD2 matching 10 bases. The trim removed 0 bases at V and 0 bases at J, leaving 1 base unmatched. CDR1 is MNHEY and CDR2 is SVGEGT in the germline V gene. The CDR3 contains 16 residues. CDR3 bases: TGTGCCAGCAGTTACTCTAGCGGGGGGTACCAAGAGACCCAGTACTTC. It codes for CASSYSSGGYQETQYF.

This clonotype occurred many times. The chain is built from TRBV6-1 and TRBJ1-3, with 7 bases identical to TRBD1. The CDR3 contains 15 residues. With 4 bases clipped from V and 1 base from J, the junction kept 4 bases outside the gene matches. Germline CDR1 MNHNS, CDR2 SASEGT. CDR3 sequence: CASSGTGESGNTIYF. The CDR3 nucleotides read TGTGCCAGCAGTGGAACAGGGGAATCTGGAAACACCATATATTTT.

This clonotype was observed once. This sequence joins TRBV12-3 or TRBV12-4 and TRBJ1-2, with 10 bases that match TRBD1. The CDR3 loop spans 11 amino acids. With 5 bases clipped from V and 11 bases from J, the junction kept 2 bases outside the gene matches. Written as DNA, the CDR3 is TGTGCCAGCAGTGACAGGGGGCGGTACACCTTC. Protein sequence: CASSDRGRYTF.

The rearrangement links TRBV18 to TRBJ1-1; D might be TRBD1 (6 bases). Trimming took 0 bases from V and 8 from J, leaving 7 bases between them. Germline CDR1 is KGHSH and CDR2 is LQKENI. This CDR3 comprises 12 residues. CDR3 DNA: TGTGCCAGCTCACCACCGGGACAAGAAGCTTTCTTT. Protein product: CASSPPGQEAFF.